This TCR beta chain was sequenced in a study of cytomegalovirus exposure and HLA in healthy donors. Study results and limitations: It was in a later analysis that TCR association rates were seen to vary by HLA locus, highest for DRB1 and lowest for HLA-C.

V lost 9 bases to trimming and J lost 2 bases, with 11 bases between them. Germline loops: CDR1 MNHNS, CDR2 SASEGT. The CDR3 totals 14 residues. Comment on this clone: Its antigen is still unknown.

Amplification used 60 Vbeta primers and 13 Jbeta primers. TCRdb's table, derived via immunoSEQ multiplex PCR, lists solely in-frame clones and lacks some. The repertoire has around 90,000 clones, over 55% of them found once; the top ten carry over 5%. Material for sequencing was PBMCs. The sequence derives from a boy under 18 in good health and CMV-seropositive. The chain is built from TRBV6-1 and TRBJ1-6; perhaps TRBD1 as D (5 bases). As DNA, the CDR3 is TGTGCCAGTACCGCGGGGCCCTATAATTCACCCCTCCACTTT. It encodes CASTAGPYNSPLHF.